This T cell receptor (beta chain) emerged from a study of vaccination effects on CD4 cells after COVID-19 (dated by TCRdb to the early 2020s). Study-level background: The ViraFEST assay stimulated PBMC with viral peptide pools and then used TCR sequencing to identify antigen-specific CD4+ T cell clonotypes by expansion. Post-vaccine samples across the study were collected a median of 72 days after the second dose, with a range of 14 to 241. Some 2 million PBMC per well were cultured with approximately 10 ug/ml peptides in IMDM containing around 4.6% human AB serum, approximately 10 IU/ml IL-2 and gentamicin. The study compared SARS-CoV-2 spike-specific CD4+ TCR repertoires before and after mRNA vaccination in COVID-19 convalescent patients and infection-naive vaccine recipients. The full study included 10 COVID-19 convalescent patients and a few SARS-CoV-2-naive healthy vaccine recipients. In the study, cultures from other donors were sequenced using the Oncomine TCR Beta short-read assay on an Illumina iSeq 100. On the study overall, not on this receptor specifically: Clones induced by infection and clones induced by vaccination both contracted markedly at late timepoints after vaccination, which fits with T cell responses waning over time. The study was limited by a small number of convalescent patients, and early post-infection timepoints were lacking. Among healthy vaccine recipients, nearly all vaccine-induced clones were SARS-CoV-2 mono-reactive, and only 1 of 255 was cross-reactive with common cold coronaviruses.

The library relied on the immunoSEQ multiplex PCR assay. DNA from the cultured and isolated CD4+ T cells underwent TCR beta CDR3 sequencing. In the authors' own workflow: The analysis removed non-productive TCR sequences, trimmed reads to the CDR3 region, and retained only CDR3s that were 7 or more amino acids long. Antigen-specific clonotypes were identified using the MANAFEST web app by comparison of expansion in peptide wells against reference cultures. To count as positive, a clone had to show expansion at FDR<0.05 compared with the reference and with all other wells, an odds ratio above 5, and a frequency above 0.1% in two replicate wells. A clonotype was called cross-reactive if it was significantly expanded both in SARS-CoV-2 spike wells and in at least one common cold coronavirus spike condition. Levenshtein distance calculated with the stringdist R package was used to assess CDR3 similarity, and unrooted trees were constructed with ape in R 3.6.1. What TCRdb holds here is the immuneACCESS table cut down to in-frame rearrangements. Part of the clones is not present; checked against another copy, under half of the missing clones reflect an unresolved V gene, and the others are unexplained. The V and J calls and the clone size are those of that table, but D and trimming were determined from the DNA. The sample yields tens of thousands of clones; 65% to 80% were counted once. Clones ranked in the top ten supply over 2% of the sample.

Comments on this clone: Its recognized antigen is unknown. No per-base quality is available; no much larger clone lies one base away.

After about 9 days of culture, CD4+ T cells were isolated with the EasySep CD4+ T cell isolation kit. Participants received two doses of either the BNT162b2 or the mRNA-1273 mRNA SARS-CoV-2 vaccine. Healthy vaccine recipients had no prior SARS-CoV-2 infection, confirmed by negative nucleocapsid antibodies before and after vaccination. On days 3 and 7, half of the culture medium was replaced with fresh IL-2-containing medium. Unless noted otherwise, every peptide stimulation condition was cultured in triplicate wells. Using Ficoll-Paque Plus gradient centrifugation, PBMC were separated from whole blood and then either used fresh or cryopreserved at -140C. Genomic DNA was extracted from cultured CD4+ T cells with the QIAamp micro DNA kit. The TCR comes from a human donor who received a COVID-19 vaccine. The source was CD4+ T cells from PBMCs cultured without peptide, collected after COVID-19 vaccination.

In nucleotides, the sequence is TGTGCCAGCAGCCAAACGCGGGAACAAGAGACCCAGTACTTC. It specifies CASSQTREQETQYF. The chain is encoded by TRBV3-1 (or the pseudogene TRBV3-2) joined to TRBJ2-5; matching of 6 bases hints at TRBD2 as the D gene. CDR1 and CDR2 (LGHDT, YNNKEL) derive from the germline V gene (reference sequence). The CDR3 runs 14 residues from the cysteine to the phenylalanine. Here the CDR3 DNA is all that survives: 42 bases in frame from base 1. V sheds 2 bases and J sheds 2 bases, leaving 9 bases between their ends.